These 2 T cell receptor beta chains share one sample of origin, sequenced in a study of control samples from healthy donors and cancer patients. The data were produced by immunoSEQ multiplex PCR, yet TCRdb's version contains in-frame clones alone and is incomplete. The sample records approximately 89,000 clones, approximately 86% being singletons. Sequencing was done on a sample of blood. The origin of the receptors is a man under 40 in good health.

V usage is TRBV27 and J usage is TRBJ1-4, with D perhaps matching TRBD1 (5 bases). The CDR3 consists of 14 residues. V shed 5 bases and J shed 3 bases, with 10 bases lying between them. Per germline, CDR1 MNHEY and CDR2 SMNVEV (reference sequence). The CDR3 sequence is CASSPGTANEKLFF. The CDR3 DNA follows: TGTGCCAGCAGTCCGGGGACGGCTAATGAAAAACTGTTTTTT. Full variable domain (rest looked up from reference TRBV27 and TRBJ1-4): EAQVTQNPRYLITVTGKKLTVTCSQNMNHEYMSWYRQDPGLGLRQIYYSMNVEVTDKGDVPEGYKVSRKEKRNFPLILESPSPNQTSLYFCASSPGTANEKLFFGSGTQLSVL.

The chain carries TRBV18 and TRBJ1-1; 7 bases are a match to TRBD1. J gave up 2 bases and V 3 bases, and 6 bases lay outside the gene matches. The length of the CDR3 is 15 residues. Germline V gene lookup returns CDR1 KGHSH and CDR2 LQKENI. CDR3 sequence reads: CASSPLGTANTEAFF. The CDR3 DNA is TGTGCCAGCTCACCTTTAGGGACAGCCAACACTGAAGCTTTCTTT.